This T cell receptor beta chain derives from a study of T cells in Graves' hyperthyroidism and ophthalmopathy. What was amplified from RNA transcripts were TCR beta CDR3 regions. The HTBI primer set drove a first-round RT-PCR of the TCR CDR3. TCRdb redid the calling of the multiplex PCR reads with MiXCR, one entry per CDR3 protein. The sample consists of about 720,000 distinct CDR3 sequences, about a sixth of them appearing once. This CDR3 is 16 amino acids long. After removal of 4 bases from V and 5 bases from J, the junction contained 9 bases not matched to a gene. CDR1 KGHSH and CDR2 LQKENI come from the germline V gene.

Sequenced: blood. This chain uses TRBV18 with TRBJ2-1, with 9 bases matching TRBD1. The sequence was obtained from a man aged 18 to 29 with Graves' hyperthyroidism. The DNA of the CDR3 is TGTGCCAGCTCACAGAATCTCGGGACAGGGAACAATGAGCAGTTCTTC. This encodes CASSQNLGTGNNEQFF.